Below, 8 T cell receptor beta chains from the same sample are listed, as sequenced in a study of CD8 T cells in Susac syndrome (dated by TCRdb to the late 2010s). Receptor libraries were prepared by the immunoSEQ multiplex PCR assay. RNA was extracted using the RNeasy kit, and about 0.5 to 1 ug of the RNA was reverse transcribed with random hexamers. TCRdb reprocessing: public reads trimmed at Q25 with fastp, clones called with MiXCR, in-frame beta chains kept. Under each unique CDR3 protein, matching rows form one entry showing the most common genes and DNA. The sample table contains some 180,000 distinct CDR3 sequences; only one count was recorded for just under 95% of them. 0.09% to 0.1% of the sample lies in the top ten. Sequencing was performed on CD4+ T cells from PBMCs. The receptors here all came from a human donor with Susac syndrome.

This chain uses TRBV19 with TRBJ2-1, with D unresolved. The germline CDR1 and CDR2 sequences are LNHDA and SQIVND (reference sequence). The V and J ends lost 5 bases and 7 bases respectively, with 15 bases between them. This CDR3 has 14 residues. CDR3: CASSPPTVWNEQFF. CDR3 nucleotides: TGTGCCAGTAGTCCTCCCACAGTCTGGAATGAGCAGTTCTTC.

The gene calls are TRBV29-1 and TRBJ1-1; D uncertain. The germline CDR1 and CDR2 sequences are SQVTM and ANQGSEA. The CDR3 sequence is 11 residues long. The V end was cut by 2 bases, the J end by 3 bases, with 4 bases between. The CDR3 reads CSVERDTEAFF. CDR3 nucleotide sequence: TGCAGCGTTGAAAGGGACACTGAAGCTTTCTTT.

DNA of the CDR3: TGTGCCAGCAGCCGGACAGGGGGCGATTACGAGCAGTACTTC. The encoded protein is CASSRTGGDYEQYF. The gene calls are TRBV7-9 and TRBJ2-7; 11 nucleotides line up with TRBD1. With V trimmed by 5 bases and J by 4 bases, 4 bases remained unmatched. Germline CDR1 and CDR2: SEHNR and FQNEAQ (reference sequence). The CDR3 runs to 14 residues. The full variable domain, its missing parts supplied by reference TRBV7-9 and TRBJ2-7, is DTGVSQNPRHKITKRGQNVTFRCDPISEHNRLYWYRQTLGQGPEFLTYFQNEAQLEKSRLLSDRFSAERPKGSFSTLEIQRTEQGDSAMYLCASSRTGGDYEQYFGPGTRLTVT.

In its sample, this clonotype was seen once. This CDR3 reads CATQDRVTDTQYF. Written as DNA, the CDR3 is TGTGCCACCCAGGACAGGGTCACAGATACGCAGTATTTT. J is TRBJ2-3 and V is TRBV6-2 or TRBV6-3; TRBD1 matches at 8 bases. The CDR3 covers 13 residues. V trimming: 10 bases; J trimming: 2 bases; junction bases outside the gene matches: 5. From germline, CDR1 is MNHEY and CDR2 SVGEGT.

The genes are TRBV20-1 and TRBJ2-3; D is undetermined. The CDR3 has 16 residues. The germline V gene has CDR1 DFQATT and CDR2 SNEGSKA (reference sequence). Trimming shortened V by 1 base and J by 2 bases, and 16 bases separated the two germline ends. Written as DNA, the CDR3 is TGCAGTGCTAGAGCGGCGACTGGATCGTACACAGATACGCAGTATTTT. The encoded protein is CSARAATGSYTDTQYF.

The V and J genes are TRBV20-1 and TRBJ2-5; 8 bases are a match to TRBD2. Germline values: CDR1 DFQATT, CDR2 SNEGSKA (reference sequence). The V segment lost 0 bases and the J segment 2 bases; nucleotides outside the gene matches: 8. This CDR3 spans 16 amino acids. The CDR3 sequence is CSAREGLAIMQETQYF. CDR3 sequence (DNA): TGCAGTGCTAGAGAAGGACTAGCCATTATGCAAGAGACCCAGTACTTC.

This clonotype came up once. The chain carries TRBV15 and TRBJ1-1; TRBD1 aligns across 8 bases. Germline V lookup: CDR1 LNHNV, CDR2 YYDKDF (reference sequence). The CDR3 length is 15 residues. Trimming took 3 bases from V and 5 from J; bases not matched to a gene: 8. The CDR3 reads CATSRSGQGRTEAFF. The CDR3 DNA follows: TGTGCCACCAGCAGGAGCGGACAGGGTAGGACTGAAGCTTTCTTT.

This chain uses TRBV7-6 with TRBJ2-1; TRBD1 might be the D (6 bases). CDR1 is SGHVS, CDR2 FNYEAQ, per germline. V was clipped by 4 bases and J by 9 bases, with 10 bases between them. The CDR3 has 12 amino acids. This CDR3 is CASSYRAGEQFF. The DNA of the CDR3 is TGTGCCAGCAGCTACAGGGCTGGTGAGCAGTTCTTC.